This T cell receptor (beta chain) was found in a study of T cell changes during pregnancy in multiple sclerosis. The CDR3 is made up of 14 amino acids. V shed 3 bases, J shed 5 bases, and the junction held 4 bases outside the gene matches. The germline V gene has CDR1 MGHRA and CDR2 YSYEKL. Here immunoSEQ multiplex PCR was the method, and the copy in TCRdb shows in-frame clones only, minus some. Of some 93,000 clones listed, around 91% were seen once; the top ten hold around 1.8%. Sequenced here: peripheral blood, sampled after pregnancy. The chain uses TRBV4-1 and TRBJ1-5; 7 bases agree with TRBD1. The clonotype was recovered from a female donor in good health, enrolled as a control in a pregnancy study. The CDR3 sequence: CASSQRQGDQPQHF. CDR3 nucleotide sequence: TGCGCCAGCAGCCAGAGACAGGGCGATCAGCCCCAGCATTTT.